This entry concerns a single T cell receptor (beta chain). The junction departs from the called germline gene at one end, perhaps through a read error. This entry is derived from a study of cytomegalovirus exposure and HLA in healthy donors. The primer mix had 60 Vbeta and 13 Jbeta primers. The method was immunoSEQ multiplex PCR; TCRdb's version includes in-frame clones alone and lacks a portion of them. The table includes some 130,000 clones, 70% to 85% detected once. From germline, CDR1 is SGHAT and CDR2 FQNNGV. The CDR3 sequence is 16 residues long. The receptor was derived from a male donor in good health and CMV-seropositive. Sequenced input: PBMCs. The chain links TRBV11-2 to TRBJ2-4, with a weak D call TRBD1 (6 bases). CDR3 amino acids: CASSLQGMMGKNSQYF. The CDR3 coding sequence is TGTGCCAGCAGCTTACAGGGGATGATGGGGAAAAACAGTCAGTACTTC. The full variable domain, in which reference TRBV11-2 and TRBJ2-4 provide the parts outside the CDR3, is EAGVAQSPRYKIIEKRQSVAFWCNPISGHATLYWYQQILGQGPKLLIQFQNNGVVDDSQLPKDRFSAERLKGVDSTLKIQPAKLEDSAVYLCASSLQGMMGKNSQYFGAGTRLSVL.